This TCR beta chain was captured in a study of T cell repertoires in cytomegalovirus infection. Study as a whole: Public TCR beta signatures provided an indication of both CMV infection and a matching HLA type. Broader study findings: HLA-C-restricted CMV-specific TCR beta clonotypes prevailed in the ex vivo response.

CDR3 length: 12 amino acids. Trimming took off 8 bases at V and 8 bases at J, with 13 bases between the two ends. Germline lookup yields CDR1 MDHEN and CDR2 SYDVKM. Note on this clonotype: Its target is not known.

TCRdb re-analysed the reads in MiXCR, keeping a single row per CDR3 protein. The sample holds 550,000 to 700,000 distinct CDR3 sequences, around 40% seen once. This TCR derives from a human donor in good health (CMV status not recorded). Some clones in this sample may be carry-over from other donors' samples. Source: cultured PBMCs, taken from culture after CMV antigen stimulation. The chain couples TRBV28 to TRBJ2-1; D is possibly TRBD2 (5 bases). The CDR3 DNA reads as TGTGCCAGCCAGACGGGAAGTCATGAGCAGTTCTTC. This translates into CASQTGSHEQFF. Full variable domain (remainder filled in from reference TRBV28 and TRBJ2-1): DVKVTQSSRYLVKRTGEKVFLECVQDMDHENMFWYRQDPGLGLRLIYFSYDVKMKEKGDIPEGYSVSREKKERFSLILESASTNQTSMYLCASQTGSHEQFFGPGTRLTVL.